These 26 T cell receptor beta chains were all obtained from the same sample, sequenced in a study of blood T cell repertoires in COVID-19. The data were produced by immunoSEQ multiplex PCR, yet TCRdb's version contains in-frame clones alone and is incomplete. The data show approximately 200,000 clones, 75% to 90% seen once. The specimen was peripheral blood. The receptors come from a man between 70 and 80 years old with active or convalescent COVID-19.

This chain's CDR3 is CASRRQGHQPQHF. The CDR3 DNA reads as TGTGCCAGCAGGCGGCAGGGCCATCAGCCCCAGCATTTT. The chain has TRBV14 and TRBJ1-5; tentative D call: TRBD1 (5 bases). Looked up from germline, CDR1 is SGHDN and CDR2 is FVKESK. Trimming shortened V by 6 bases and J by 5 bases, and 11 bases separated the two germline ends. This CDR3 contains 13 residues. Complete variable domain (other parts from reference TRBV14 and TRBJ1-5): EAGVTQFPSHSVIEKGQTVTLRCDPISGHDNLYWYRRVMGKEIKFLLHFVKESKQDESGMPNNRFLAERTGGTYSTLKVQPAELEDSGVYFCASRRQGHQPQHFGDGTRLSIL.

The rearrangement joins TRBV5-1 to TRBJ1-2; 7 positions agree with TRBD1. Germline CDR1 and CDR2: SGHRS and YFSETQ. J gave up 3 bases and V 4 bases, and 6 bases lay outside the gene matches. The CDR3 loop spans 14 amino acids. The CDR3 coding sequence is TGCGCCAGCAGCCACGACAGGGTAGACTATGGCTACACCTTC. Residues: CASSHDRVDYGYTF. Drawing the rest from reference TRBV5-1 and TRBJ1-2, the complete variable domain is KAGVTQTPRYLIKTRGQQVTLSCSPISGHRSVSWYQQTPGQGLQFLFEYFSETQRNKGNFPGRFSGRQFSNSRSEMNVSTLELGDSALYLCASSHDRVDYGYTFGSGTRLTVV.

The V gene is TRBV5-5, the J gene TRBJ1-3; 8 bases line up with TRBD1. Germline CDR1 SGHKS, CDR2 YYEKEE (reference sequence). This CDR3 has 15 amino acids. The V segment lost 3 bases and the J segment 0 bases; nucleotides outside the gene matches: 2. This CDR3 reads CASSSDRVSGNTIYF. As DNA, the CDR3 is TGTGCCAGCAGCTCGGACAGGGTCTCTGGAAACACCATATATTTT.

The V call is TRBV11-2, the J call TRBJ2-7; 10 bases are a match to TRBD2. Germline loops: CDR1 SGHAT, CDR2 FQNNGV. V lost 7 bases, J lost 5 bases, and 11 bases stayed unmatched. This CDR3 spans 15 amino acids. CDR3 region: CASINLAGDNHEQYF. DNA of the CDR3: TGTGCCAGCATCAACCTAGCGGGAGATAACCACGAGCAGTACTTC. The variable domain in full, with the rest retrieved from reference TRBV11-2 and TRBJ2-7, is EAGVAQSPRYKIIEKRQSVAFWCNPISGHATLYWYQQILGQGPKLLIQFQNNGVVDDSQLPKDRFSAERLKGVDSTLKIQPAKLEDSAVYLCASINLAGDNHEQYFGPGTRLTVT.

This chain links TRBV15 with TRBJ1-2, with D possibly being TRBD1 (5 bases). CDR1 LNHNV and CDR2 YYDKDF come from the germline V gene (reference sequence). Deletions cut 5 bases from V and 5 bases from J, with 30 bases between. CDR3 size: 19 residues. The DNA of the CDR3 is TGTGCCACCAGCCGAAGGGGCCGAGGACGAACCCCCTCTGGGTATGGCTACACCTTC. It specifies CATSRRGRGRTPSGYGYTF.

The rearrangement joins TRBV2 to TRBJ2-7; 8 nucleotides line up with TRBD2. The junction had 4 bases not matched to a gene; V was cut back by 6 bases and J by 0 bases. The CDR3 is made up of 14 amino acids. CDR1 is SNHLY, CDR2 FYNNEI, per germline. CDR3 loop: CASRERGTSYEQYF. The CDR3 DNA follows: TGTGCCAGCAGGGAGCGGGGGACCTCCTACGAGCAGTACTTC.

The gene calls are TRBV5-1 and TRBJ1-2; no clear D. V lost 3 bases and J lost 6, with 12 bases in between. The CDR3 runs 13 residues. CDR1 SGHRS and CDR2 YFSETQ come from the germline V gene. The CDR3 loop is CASSYGSLDGYTF. The CDR3 nucleotides are TGCGCCAGCAGCTACGGGAGCTTGGATGGCTACACCTTC.

The rearrangement links TRBV7-6 to TRBJ2-2; no definite D call. This CDR3 has 15 amino acids. The germline CDR1 and CDR2 sequences are SGHVS and FNYEAQ. Deletions cut 5 bases from V and 1 base from J, with 11 bases between. Written as DNA, the CDR3 is TGTGCCAGCAGCCCGGTGGTGGTGAACACCGGGGAGCTGTTTTTT. It yields the protein CASSPVVVNTGELFF.

DNA for the CDR3: TGTGCCTGGAGTGTAACATTGAACACTGAAGCTTTCTTT. It codes for CAWSVTLNTEAFF. This sequence joins TRBV30 and TRBJ1-1; D unclear. Trimming pared 0 bases from V and 0 bases from J, leaving 5 bases between. Germline-derived CDR1 and CDR2 are GTSNPN and SVGIG (reference sequence). This CDR3 comprises 13 residues.

V is TRBV28 and J is TRBJ1-5; D gene uncertain. V was clipped by 7 bases and J by 3 bases, with 13 bases between them. This CDR3 is 14 amino acids long. The V gene's germline CDR1 is MDHEN and CDR2 SYDVKM. CDR3: CASKSLPINQPQHF. The DNA for the CDR3 is TGTGCCAGCAAATCACTTCCGATCAATCAGCCCCAGCATTTT.

V is TRBV2 and J is TRBJ1-4; tentatively, D is TRBD1 (6 bases). V dropped 1 base and J dropped 10 bases, with 13 bases sitting between them. This CDR3 has 14 amino acids. Germline CDR1 reads SNHLY; CDR2 reads FYNNEI. CDR3 nucleotide sequence: TGTGCCAGCAGTGAAGGAGGAGGGGGGGGAAAACTGTTTTTT. Encoded protein: CASSEGGGGGKLFF.

V is TRBV19 and J is TRBJ1-3; D call uncertain. Trimming removed 4 bases at V and 7 bases at J, with 20 bases between. This CDR3 is 16 amino acids long. Germline CDR1 LNHDA, CDR2 SQIVND (reference sequence). CDR3 nucleotides: TGTGCCAGTAGTACCCTGACCCCACTAGTGGGGAACACCATATATTTT. It yields the protein CASSTLTPLVGNTIYF.

V gene TRBV9 combines with J gene TRBJ2-1; 8 bases are shared with TRBD2. The CDR3 contains 16 residues. Germline values: CDR1 SGDLS, CDR2 YYNGEE. The junction had 9 bases not matched to a gene; V was cut back by 0 bases and J by 7 bases. The CDR3 sequence: CASSVVAGGWGNEQFF. CDR3 nucleotide sequence: TGTGCCAGCAGCGTAGTTGCGGGGGGCTGGGGGAATGAGCAGTTCTTC. Full variable domain (missing parts from reference TRBV9 and TRBJ2-1): DSGVTQTPKHLITATGQRVTLRCSPRSGDLSVYWYQQSLDQGLQFLIQYYNGEERAKGNILERFSAQQFPDLHSELNLSSLELGDSALYFCASSVVAGGWGNEQFFGPGTRLTVL.

The chain uses TRBV6-5 and TRBJ1-4; TRBD1 might be the D (5 bases). CDR1 is MNHEY and CDR2 is SVGAGI in the germline V gene. V shed 7 bases and J shed 7 bases, with 19 bases lying between them. The CDR3 has 15 residues. Here the CDR3 DNA reads TGTGCCAGCAACACCTTCGGGGGGTCGGGTGAAAAACTGTTTTTT. Translated, it gives CASNTFGGSGEKLFF.

The chain links TRBV15 to TRBJ2-3; D gene uncertain. This CDR3 has 13 amino acids. Deletions cut 5 bases from V and 2 bases from J, with 8 bases between. In germline, CDR1 is LNHNV, CDR2 YYDKDF (reference sequence). DNA of the CDR3: TGTGCCACCAGCCATGGCTCCACAGATACGCAGTATTTT. Its translation is CATSHGSTDTQYF.

This chain joins TRBV27 and TRBJ1-2; perhaps TRBD1 as D (5 bases). CDR3 length: 14 residues. Between the trimmed V and J ends, which lost 5 bases and 8 bases, there was a span of 18 bases. Germline V gene sequence: CDR1 MNHEY, CDR2 SMNVEV (reference sequence). The CDR3 here is CASSPSPGVGGYTF. The CDR3 DNA reads TGTGCCAGCAGTCCCTCCCCGGGGGTAGGGGGCTACACCTTC.

The gene calls are TRBV7-2 and TRBJ1-2, with D possibly being TRBD1 (6 bases). Germline CDR1 and CDR2: SGHTA and FQGNSA. The CDR3 is made up of 14 amino acids. Trimming shortened V by 6 bases and J by 8 bases, and 19 bases separated the two germline ends. CDR3 loop: CASSLNRDNGGYTF. In DNA, the CDR3 is TGTGCCAGCAGTCTCAACCGGGACAACGGAGGCTACACCTTC.

The J gene is TRBJ1-1, the V gene TRBV28; D ambiguous. V was pared by 2 bases and J by 11 bases, with 15 bases between. The CDR3 contains 13 residues. Germline V CDR1 and CDR2: MDHEN, SYDVKM. This chain's CDR3 is CASSLSNRGVAFF. CDR3 DNA: TGTGCCAGCAGTTTAAGTAACCGGGGAGTGGCTTTCTTT.

The chain links TRBV27 to TRBJ2-3; TRBD2 agrees at 9 bases. The germline V gene encodes CDR1 MNHEY and CDR2 SMNVEV (reference sequence). The CDR3 is 16 residues long. Germline trimming cut 3 bases from V and 6 bases from J; bases unmatched to any gene: 10. As DNA, the CDR3 is TGTGCCAGCAGTTTTCGGCGGGGGGGAGTATCCGATACGCAGTATTTT. Translated, it gives CASSFRRGGVSDTQYF.

The table lists this clone with a few counts. This chain joins TRBV27 and TRBJ1-6, with D perhaps matching TRBD1 (6 bases). V lost 3 bases and J 9 bases, leaving 15 bases between the germline ends. Germline V gives CDR1 MNHEY, CDR2 SMNVEV (reference sequence). The CDR3 contains 15 residues. In nucleotides, the CDR3 is TGTGCCAGCAGTTTTAAGGCAGGGGTCGTTTCACCCCTCCACTTT. This sequence encodes CASSFKAGVVSPLHF.

V and J are TRBV3-1 (or the pseudogene TRBV3-2) and TRBJ2-4; D possibly corresponds to TRBD1 (6 bases). This CDR3 is 19 amino acids long. With 2 bases removed from V and 1 base from J, the gap between germline ends came to 21 bases. Germline V gene lookup returns CDR1 LGHDT and CDR2 YNNKEL (reference sequence). CDR3 DNA: TGTGCCAGCAGCCAACAGGGGCCTCCCCCCCAGTCGGCCAAAAACATTCAGTACTTC. It yields the protein CASSQQGPPPQSAKNIQYF.

This chain uses TRBV14 with TRBJ2-5, with TRBD2 identical over 13 bases. V shed 4 bases, J shed 5 bases, and the junction held 4 bases outside the gene matches. Germline V gene sequence: CDR1 SGHDN, CDR2 FVKESK. This CDR3 has 15 residues. The CDR3 DNA reads as TGTGCCAGCAGCCGGACTAGCGGGGGTCTGGAGACCCAGTACTTC. Its protein product is CASSRTSGGLETQYF.

This clone was detected only once. The chain recombines TRBV28 with TRBJ1-4; 8 bases map to TRBD1. The CDR3 is 14 residues long. CDR1 is MDHEN and CDR2 is SYDVKM in the germline V gene. V gave up 6 bases and J gave up 5 bases; unmatched junction bases: 5. The CDR3 DNA sequence: TGTGCCAGCAGCAGACAGGGGTGGAATGAAAAACTGTTTTTT. Translated, it gives CASSRQGWNEKLFF.

This chain uses TRBV27 with TRBJ2-1; D possibly corresponds to TRBD2 (5 bases). CDR3 size: 18 residues. Trimming left V 4 bases short and J 4 bases short, with 23 bases between. The V gene's germline CDR1 is MNHEY and CDR2 SMNVEV (reference sequence). CDR3 sequence: CASSSLPTLVVVYNEQFF. The CDR3 coding sequence is TGTGCCAGCAGTTCCCTCCCCACACTAGTTGTCGTGTACAATGAGCAGTTCTTC.

V gene TRBV28 combines with J gene TRBJ2-3; a weak D match, TRBD2 (6 bases). The CDR3 extends over 16 amino acids. Trimming shortened V by 5 bases and J by 4 bases, and 19 bases separated the two germline ends. Germline V lookup: CDR1 MDHEN, CDR2 SYDVKM. CDR3 residues: CASSNLIRRDPDTQYF. The CDR3, as DNA: TGTGCCAGCAGTAATTTAATTAGGAGGGATCCAGATACGCAGTATTTT.

In DNA, the CDR3 is TGTGCCAGTAGTATGGGCGAACTAGCGGGGGCAGAGACCCAGTACTTC. It yields the protein CASSMGELAGAETQYF. This rearrangement joins TRBV19 to TRBJ2-5, with 11 bases that match TRBD2. Germline CDR1 LNHDA, CDR2 SQIVND (reference sequence). This CDR3 region has 16 residues. V dropped 3 bases and J dropped 4; count of bases not matched to a gene: 7.